A selection of T cell receptor beta chains follows, all from one sample in a study of cytomegalovirus exposure and HLA in healthy donors. Sequenced by immunoSEQ multiplex PCR; TCRdb stores in-frame clones only, minus some. Here the sample spans roughly 110,000 clones, less than 70% being singletons. The material sequenced was PBMCs. All receptors derive from a woman aged 25 to 39 in good health and CMV-seronegative. CDR3s include the opening cysteine and the closing phenylalanine or tryptophan. The D gene is left open where the match is weak. Size is stated for part of the rows, as once, few or many counts, or as a class when the clone is expanded.

length	D	J	size	V	CDR3	DNA
16	TRBD2	TRBJ2-7	NA	TRBV2	CASSPGLAGASYEQYF	TGTGCCAGCAGCCCTGGACTAGCGGGAGCATCCTACGAGCAGTACTTC
16	TRBD1	TRBJ1-1	NA	TRBV28	CASSLGQGWGDTEAFF	TGTGCCAGCAGTTTAGGACAGGGATGGGGGGACACTGAAGCTTTCTTT
17	TRBD1	TRBJ2-7	NA	TRBV7-6	CASSLDPPGTGAYEQYF	TGTGCCAGCAGCTTAGATCCACCGGGGACAGGAGCCTACGAGCAGTACTTC
16	NA	TRBJ2-5	NA	TRBV28	CASSFLKARGKETQYF	TGTGCCAGCAGTTTTTTAAAGGCTAGGGGTAAAGAGACCCAGTACTTC
16	TRBD2	TRBJ2-1	NA	TRBV9	CASSIRTSGSSNEQFF	TGTGCCAGCAGCATTAGGACTAGCGGGAGTTCGAATGAGCAGTTCTTC
16	TRBD1	TRBJ1-4	NA	TRBV7-4	CASSFGVRRGYEKLFF	TGTGCCAGCAGTTTCGGAGTGCGCAGGGGGTATGAAAAACTGTTTTTT
15	TRBD1	TRBJ1-1	few	TRBV15	CATSRAGQGNTEAFF	TGTGCCACCAGCAGAGCGGGACAGGGAAACACTGAAGCTTTCTTT
13	TRBD1	TRBJ1-5	NA	TRBV5-1	CASSADRGQPQHF	TGCGCCAGCAGCGCGGACAGGGGTCAGCCCCAGCATTTT
16	NA	TRBJ2-3	few	TRBV10-1	CASSADWGVITDTQYF	TGCGCCAGCAGTGCCGACTGGGGAGTGATCACAGATACGCAGTATTTT
17	NA	TRBJ2-1	NA	TRBV7-2	CASSTRLVRGANNEQFF	TGTGCCAGCAGCACCCGACTAGTCCGAGGGGCGAACAATGAGCAGTTCTTC
16	NA	TRBJ2-1	few	TRBV2	CASSNIGIGVDNEQFF	TGTGCCAGCAGTAATATAGGGATCGGGGTGGACAATGAGCAGTTCTTC
13	NA	TRBJ2-7	NA	TRBV10-3	CAISENRVYEQYF	TGTGCCATCAGTGAAAACAGGGTCTACGAGCAGTACTTC
15	TRBD2	TRBJ2-1	few	TRBV7-3	CASSLNSGGQYEQFF	TGTGCCAGCAGCTTAAATTCGGGAGGGCAATATGAGCAGTTCTTC
16	TRBD2	TRBJ2-3	NA	TRBV5-5	CASSLGLAGGTDTQYF	TGTGCCAGCAGCTTGGGGCTAGCGGGAGGCACAGATACGCAGTATTTT
14	NA	TRBJ1-2	few	TRBV6-1	CASSAGVSGYGYTF	TGTGCCAGCAGTGCGGGGGTGTCCGGCTATGGCTACACCTTC
15	NA	TRBJ2-7	NA	TRBV29-1	CSVEVLGRGFHEQYF	TGCAGCGTTGAGGTTTTGGGCAGGGGTTTTCACGAGCAGTACTTC
19	TRBD2	TRBJ2-5	NA	TRBV7-6	CASSLVWETSGSWVETQYF	TGTGCCAGCAGCTTAGTTTGGGAGACTAGCGGGAGTTGGGTGGAGACCCAGTACTTC
16	TRBD2	TRBJ2-7	NA	TRBV6-5	CASSYSSGSRGYEQYF	TGTGCCAGCAGTTACTCTAGCGGGAGTAGGGGTTACGAGCAGTACTTC
14	TRBD1	TRBJ1-2	NA	TRBV7-9	CASSTRGQGGGYTF	TGTGCCAGCAGCACCCGAGGACAGGGAGGCGGCTACACCTTC
14	NA	TRBJ1-5	NA	TRBV19	CASSIGRTNQPQHF	TGTGCCAGTAGTATAGGCAGAACAAATCAGCCCCAGCATTTT
15	TRBD1	TRBJ2-3	NA	TRBV19	CASRTGTGRIDTQYF	TGTGCCAGTAGGACCGGGACAGGGAGGATAGATACGCAGTATTTT
14	NA	TRBJ2-5	few	TRBV4-3	CASSQEVNRETQYF	TGCGCCAGCAGCCAAGAGGTCAACAGGGAGACCCAGTACTTC